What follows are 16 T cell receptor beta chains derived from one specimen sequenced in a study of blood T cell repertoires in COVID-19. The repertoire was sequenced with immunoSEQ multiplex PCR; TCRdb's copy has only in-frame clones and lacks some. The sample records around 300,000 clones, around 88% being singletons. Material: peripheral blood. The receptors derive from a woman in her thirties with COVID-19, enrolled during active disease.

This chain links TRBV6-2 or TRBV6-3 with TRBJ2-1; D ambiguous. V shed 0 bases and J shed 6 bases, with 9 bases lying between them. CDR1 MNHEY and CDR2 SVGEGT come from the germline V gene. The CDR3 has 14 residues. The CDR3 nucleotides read TGTGCCAGCAGTTACTCATCTCTTCTCAATGAGCAGTTCTTC. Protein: CASSYSSLLNEQFF.

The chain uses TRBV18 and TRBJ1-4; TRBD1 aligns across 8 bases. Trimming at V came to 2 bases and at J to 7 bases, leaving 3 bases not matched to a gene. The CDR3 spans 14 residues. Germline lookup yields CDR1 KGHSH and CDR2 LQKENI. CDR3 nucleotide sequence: TGTGCCAGCTCACCAGACAGGGGTACTGAAAAACTGTTTTTT. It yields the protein CASSPDRGTEKLFF.

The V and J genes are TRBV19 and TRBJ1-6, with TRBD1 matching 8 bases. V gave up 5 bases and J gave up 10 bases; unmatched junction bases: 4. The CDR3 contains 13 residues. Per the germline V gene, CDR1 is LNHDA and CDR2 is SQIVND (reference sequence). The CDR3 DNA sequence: TGTGCCAGTAGTTGGACAGGGAACTCACCCCTCCACTTT. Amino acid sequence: CASSWTGNSPLHF.

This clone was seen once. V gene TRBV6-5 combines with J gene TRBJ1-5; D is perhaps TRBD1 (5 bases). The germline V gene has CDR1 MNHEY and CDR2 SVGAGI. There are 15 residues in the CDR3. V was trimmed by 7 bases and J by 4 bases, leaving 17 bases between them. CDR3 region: CASTPEGLGNQPQHF. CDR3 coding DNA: TGTGCCAGCACCCCGGAGGGGCTAGGGAATCAGCCCCAGCATTTT.

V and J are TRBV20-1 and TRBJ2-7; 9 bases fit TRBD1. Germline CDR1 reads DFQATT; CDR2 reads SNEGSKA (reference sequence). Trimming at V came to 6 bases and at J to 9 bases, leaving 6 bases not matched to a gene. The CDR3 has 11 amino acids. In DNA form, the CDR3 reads TGCAGTGCGGGGGGACAGGGAGGGCAGTACTTC. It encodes CSAGGQGGQYF.

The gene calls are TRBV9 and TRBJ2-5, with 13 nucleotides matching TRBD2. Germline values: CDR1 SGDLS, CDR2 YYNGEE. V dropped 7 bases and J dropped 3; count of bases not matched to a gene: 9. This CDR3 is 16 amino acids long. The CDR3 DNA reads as TGTGCCAGCGGGGCCACTAGCGGGGGGGCCGAAGAGACCCAGTACTTC. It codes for CASGATSGGAEETQYF.

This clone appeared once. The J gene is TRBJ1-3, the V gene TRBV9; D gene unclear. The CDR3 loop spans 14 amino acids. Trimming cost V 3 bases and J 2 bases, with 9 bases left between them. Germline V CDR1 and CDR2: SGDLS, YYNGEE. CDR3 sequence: CASSGGSAGNTIYF. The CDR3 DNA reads TGTGCCAGCAGCGGAGGATCAGCTGGAAACACCATATATTTT.

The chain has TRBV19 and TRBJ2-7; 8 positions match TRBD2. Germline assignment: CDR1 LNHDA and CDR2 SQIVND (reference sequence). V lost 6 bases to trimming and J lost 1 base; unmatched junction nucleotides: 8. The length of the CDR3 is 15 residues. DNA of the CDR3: TGTGCCAGTAGAACCCGGGAGGGAGGGTCCTACGAGCAGTACTTC. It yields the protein CASRTREGGSYEQYF.

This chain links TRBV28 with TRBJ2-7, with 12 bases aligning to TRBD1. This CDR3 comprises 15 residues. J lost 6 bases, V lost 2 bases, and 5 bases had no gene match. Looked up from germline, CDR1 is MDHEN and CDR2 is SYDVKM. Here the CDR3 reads CASSLAGTGGGEQYV. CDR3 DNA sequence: TGTGCCAGCAGTTTAGCCGGGACAGGGGGCGGCGAGCAGTACGTC.

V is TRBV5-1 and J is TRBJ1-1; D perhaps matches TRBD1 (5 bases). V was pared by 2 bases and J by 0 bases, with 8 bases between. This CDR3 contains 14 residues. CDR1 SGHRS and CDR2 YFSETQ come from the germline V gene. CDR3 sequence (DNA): TGCGCCAGCAGCTTCCAGGGTATGAACACTGAAGCTTTCTTT. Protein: CASSFQGMNTEAFF.

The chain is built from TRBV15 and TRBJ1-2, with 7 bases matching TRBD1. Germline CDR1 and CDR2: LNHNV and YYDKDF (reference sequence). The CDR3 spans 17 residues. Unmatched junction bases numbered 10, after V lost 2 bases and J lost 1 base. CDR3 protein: CATSRSTGTAVNYGYTF. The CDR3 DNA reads TGTGCCACCAGCAGATCAACCGGGACAGCAGTTAACTATGGCTACACCTTC.

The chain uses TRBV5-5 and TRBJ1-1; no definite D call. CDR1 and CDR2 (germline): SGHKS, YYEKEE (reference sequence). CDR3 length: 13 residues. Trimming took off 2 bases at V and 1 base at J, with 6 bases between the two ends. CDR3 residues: CASSFGSNTEAFF. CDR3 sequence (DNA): TGTGCCAGCAGCTTCGGGTCGAACACTGAAGCTTTCTTT.

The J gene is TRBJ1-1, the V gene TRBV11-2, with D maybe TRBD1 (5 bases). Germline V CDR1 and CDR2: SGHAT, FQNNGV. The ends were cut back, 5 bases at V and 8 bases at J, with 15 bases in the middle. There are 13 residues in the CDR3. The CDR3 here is CASSQSQGYEAFF. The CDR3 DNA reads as TGTGCCAGCAGCCAAAGTCAGGGTTACGAAGCTTTCTTT.

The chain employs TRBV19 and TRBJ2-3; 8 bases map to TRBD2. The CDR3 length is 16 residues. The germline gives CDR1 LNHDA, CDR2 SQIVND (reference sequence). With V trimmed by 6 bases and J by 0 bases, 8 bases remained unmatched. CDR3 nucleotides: TGTGCCAGTAGATCTCGGGGGGGGCTCAGCACAGATACGCAGTATTTT. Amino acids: CASRSRGGLSTDTQYF.

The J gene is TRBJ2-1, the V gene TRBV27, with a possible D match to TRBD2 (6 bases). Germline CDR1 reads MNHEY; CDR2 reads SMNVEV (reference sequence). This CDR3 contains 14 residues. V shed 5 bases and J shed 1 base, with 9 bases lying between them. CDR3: CASSPGLSYNEQFF. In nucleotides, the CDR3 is TGTGCCAGCAGTCCGGGACTTTCCTACAATGAGCAGTTCTTC.

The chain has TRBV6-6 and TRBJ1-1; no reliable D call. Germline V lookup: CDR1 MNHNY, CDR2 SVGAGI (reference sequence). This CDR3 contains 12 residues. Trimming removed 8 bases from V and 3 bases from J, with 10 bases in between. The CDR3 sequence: CASGPLDTEAFF. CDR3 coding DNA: TGTGCCAGCGGGCCGTTGGACACTGAAGCTTTCTTT.